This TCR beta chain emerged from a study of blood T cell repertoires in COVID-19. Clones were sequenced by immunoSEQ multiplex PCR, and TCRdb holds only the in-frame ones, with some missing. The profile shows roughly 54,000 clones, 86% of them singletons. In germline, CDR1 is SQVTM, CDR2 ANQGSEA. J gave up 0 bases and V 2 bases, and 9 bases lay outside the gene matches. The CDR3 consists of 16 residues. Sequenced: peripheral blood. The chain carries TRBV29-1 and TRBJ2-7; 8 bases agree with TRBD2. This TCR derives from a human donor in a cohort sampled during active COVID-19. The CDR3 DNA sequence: TGCAGCGTTGAATTTTCGGGTACTAGCGGCTCCTACGAGCAGTACTTC. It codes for CSVEFSGTSGSYEQYF.